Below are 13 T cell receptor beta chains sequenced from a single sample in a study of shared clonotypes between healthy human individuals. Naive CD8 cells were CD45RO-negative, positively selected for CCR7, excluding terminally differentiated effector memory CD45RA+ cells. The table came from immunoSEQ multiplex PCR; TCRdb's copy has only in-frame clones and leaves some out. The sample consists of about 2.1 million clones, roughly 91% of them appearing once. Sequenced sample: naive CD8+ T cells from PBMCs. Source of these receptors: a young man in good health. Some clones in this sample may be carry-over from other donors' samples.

The CDR3 DNA sequence: TGTGCCAGTAGACCCGGACGTCTTAGCAATCAGCCCCAGCATTTT. Its translation: CASRPGRLSNQPQHF. The V call is TRBV19, the J call TRBJ1-5, with unresolved D. This CDR3 has 15 amino acids. In germline, CDR1 is LNHDA, CDR2 SQIVND (reference sequence). Trimming shortened V by 6 bases and J by 0 bases, and 12 bases separated the two germline ends.

CDR3 sequence: CASSKLGGKDGAFF. The CDR3 DNA reads TGTGCCAGTAGTAAACTCGGCGGGAAGGATGGAGCTTTCTTT. This chain joins TRBV19 and TRBJ1-1; the D is unclear. Trimming left V 4 bases short and J 10 bases short, with 19 bases between. This CDR3 is 14 amino acids long. Germline values: CDR1 LNHDA, CDR2 SQIVND (reference sequence).

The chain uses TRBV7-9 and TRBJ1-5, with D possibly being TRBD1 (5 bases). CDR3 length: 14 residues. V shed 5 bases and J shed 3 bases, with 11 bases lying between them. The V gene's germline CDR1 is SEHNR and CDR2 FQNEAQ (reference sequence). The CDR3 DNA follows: TGTGCCAGCAGCCCGGGGGGGATCAATCAGCCCCAGCATTTT. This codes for CASSPGGINQPQHF. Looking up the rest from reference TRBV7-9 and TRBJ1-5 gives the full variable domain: DTGVSQNPRHKITKRGQNVTFRCDPISEHNRLYWYRQTLGQGPEFLTYFQNEAQLEKSRLLSDRFSAERPKGSFSTLEIQRTEQGDSAMYLCASSPGGINQPQHFGDGTRLSIL.

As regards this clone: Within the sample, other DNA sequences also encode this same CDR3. CDR3 sequence: CASSPGTGAYEQYF. As DNA, the CDR3 is TGTGCCAGCAGCCCTGGGACAGGGGCCTACGAGCAGTACTTC. The genes are TRBV7-9 and TRBJ2-7; 10 bases agree with TRBD1. From germline, CDR1 is SEHNR and CDR2 FQNEAQ (reference sequence). The CDR3 is made up of 14 amino acids. V gave up 5 bases and J gave up 2 bases; unmatched junction bases: 3.

CDR3 coding DNA: TGTGCCAGCAGTTTTTTGCGGGAGGGCCTCCGAGGCACAGATACGCAGTATTTT. Its protein product is CASSFLREGLRGTDTQYF. J is TRBJ2-3 and V is TRBV27; 9 bases are a match to TRBD2. J gave up 1 base and V 3 bases, and 11 bases lay outside the gene matches. This CDR3 comprises 18 residues. Per germline, CDR1 MNHEY and CDR2 SMNVEV (reference sequence).

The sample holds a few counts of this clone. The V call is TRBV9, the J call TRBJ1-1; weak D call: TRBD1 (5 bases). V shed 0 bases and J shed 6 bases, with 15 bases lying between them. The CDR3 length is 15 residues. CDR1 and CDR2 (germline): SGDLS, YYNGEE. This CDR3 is CASSVVSGAGAEAFF. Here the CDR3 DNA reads TGTGCCAGCAGCGTAGTAAGTGGGGCGGGGGCTGAAGCTTTCTTT.

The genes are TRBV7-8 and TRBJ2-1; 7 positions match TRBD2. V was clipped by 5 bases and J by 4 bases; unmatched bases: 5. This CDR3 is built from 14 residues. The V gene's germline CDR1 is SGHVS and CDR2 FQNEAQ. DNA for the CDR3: TGTGCCAGCAGCACGGGGGGTTCTTACAATGAGCAGTTCTTC. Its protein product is CASSTGGSYNEQFF.

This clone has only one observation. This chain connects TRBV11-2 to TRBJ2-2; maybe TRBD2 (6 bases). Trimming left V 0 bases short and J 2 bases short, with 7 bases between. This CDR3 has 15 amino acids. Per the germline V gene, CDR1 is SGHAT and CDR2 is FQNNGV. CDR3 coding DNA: TGTGCCAGCAGCTTAGATACTAGCAACACCGGGGAGCTGTTTTTT. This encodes CASSLDTSNTGELFF.

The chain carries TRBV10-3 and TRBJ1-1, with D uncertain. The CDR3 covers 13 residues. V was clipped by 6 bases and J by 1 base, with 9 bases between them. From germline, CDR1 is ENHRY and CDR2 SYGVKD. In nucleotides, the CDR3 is TGTGCCATCAGGGAGGGAAGGAACACTGAAGCTTTCTTT. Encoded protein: CAIREGRNTEAFF.

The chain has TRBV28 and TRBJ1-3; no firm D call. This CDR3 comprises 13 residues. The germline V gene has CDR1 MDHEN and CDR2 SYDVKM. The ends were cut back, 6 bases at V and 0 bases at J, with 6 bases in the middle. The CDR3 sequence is CASSPNSGNTIYF. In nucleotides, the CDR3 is TGTGCCAGCAGCCCCAACTCTGGAAACACCATATATTTT.

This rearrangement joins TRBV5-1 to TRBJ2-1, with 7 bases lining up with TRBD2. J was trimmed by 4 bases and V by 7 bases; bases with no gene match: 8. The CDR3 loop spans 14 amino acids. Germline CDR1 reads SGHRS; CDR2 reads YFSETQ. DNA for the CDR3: TGCGCCAGCCGGGGGGAGGGCTTTTACAATGAGCAGTTCTTC. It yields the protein CASRGEGFYNEQFF.

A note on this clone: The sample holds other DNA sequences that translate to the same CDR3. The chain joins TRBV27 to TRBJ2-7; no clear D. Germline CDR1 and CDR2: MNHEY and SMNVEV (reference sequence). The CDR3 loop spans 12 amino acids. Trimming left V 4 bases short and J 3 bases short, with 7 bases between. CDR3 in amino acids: CASSSSSYEQYF. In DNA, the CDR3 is TGTGCCAGCAGTTCCTCCAGCTACGAGCAGTACTTC.

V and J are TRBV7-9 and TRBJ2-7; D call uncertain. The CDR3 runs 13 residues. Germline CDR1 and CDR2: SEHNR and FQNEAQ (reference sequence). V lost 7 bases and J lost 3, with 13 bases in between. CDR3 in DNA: TGTGCCAGCATTTCAAGCTCAAACTACGAGCAGTACTTC. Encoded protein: CASISSSNYEQYF.